These T cell receptor beta chains were read from a single sample in a study of PD-1 blockade in classical Hodgkin lymphoma. Clones were read by immunoSEQ multiplex PCR, and TCRdb kept only the in-frame ones, dropping some. The data show 100,000 to 120,000 clones, with about nine tenths seen just once and 19% held by the top ten. Sequencing was performed on peripheral blood mononuclear cells (PBMCs), taken before the fourth cycle of nivolumab. These receptors came from a human donor with classical Hodgkin lymphoma. Both conserved end residues are part of each CDR3. D genes are given only for firm matches. Rows give clone size only sometimes, using once, few, many, or a class for an expanded clone.

TRBV19	.	TRBJ1-2	.	TGTGCCAGTAGCCCGACGGATAGGGGCAACTATGGCTACACCTTC	CASSPTDRGNYGYTF
TRBV5-4	.	TRBJ2-2	.	TGTGCCAGCAGTGGAGGGTTACCCGGGGAGCTGTTTTTT	CASSGGLPGELFF
TRBV6-5	.	TRBJ2-7	.	TGTGCCAGCAGTTACGACGGCTACGAGCAGTACTTC	CASSYDGYEQYF
TRBV2	.	TRBJ2-4	.	TGTGCCAGCAGTGGCCTCGGGTGGGGGGCACTTGACATTCAGTACTTC	CASSGLGWGALDIQYF
TRBV5-1	.	TRBJ1-1	.	TGCGCCAGCAGCTTGGATCTGGGGGCGAACACTGAAGCTTTCTTT	CASSLDLGANTEAFF
TRBV5-4	.	TRBJ1-1	few	TGTGCCAGCAGCTTGGTTTTTGGGGGAGAAGCTTTCTTT	CASSLVFGGEAFF
TRBV6-5	.	TRBJ2-5	.	TGTGCCAGCGGACCGGGACATACAGAGACCCAGTACTTC	CASGPGHTETQYF
TRBV7-2	.	TRBJ1-2	.	TGTGCCAGCAGCTTCGGAGCTAACTATGGCTACACCTTC	CASSFGANYGYTF
TRBV5-1	TRBD1	TRBJ1-1	.	TGCGCCAGCAGCTCTAGACAGGGTGGGTCCCTGAACACTGAAGCTTTCTTT	CASSSRQGGSLNTEAFF
TRBV7-9	.	TRBJ2-2	.	TGTGCCAGCACCCGGGGCGGGGAGCTGTTTTTT	CASTRGGELFF
TRBV18	.	TRBJ1-4	.	TGTGCCAGCTCACCAGGGGCAGCTAATGAAAAACTGTTTTTT	CASSPGAANEKLFF
TRBV28	TRBD2	TRBJ2-7	.	TGTGCCAGCAGCCCCGGACTAGCGGATTACGAGCAGTACTTC	CASSPGLADYEQYF
TRBV5-6	.	TRBJ2-7	.	TGTGCCAGCAGCCTTTCGGGGTCGGTCTACGAGCAGTACTTC	CASSLSGSVYEQYF
TRBV30	TRBD1	TRBJ1-6	.	TGTGCCTGGAGGGGACAGCCAAATTCACCCCTCCACTTT	CAWRGQPNSPLHF
TRBV10-2	TRBD2	TRBJ2-3	.	TGCGCCAGCAGTCCATTAGCGGGGAATCTAGATACGCAGTATTTT	CASSPLAGNLDTQYF
TRBV11-1	.	TRBJ2-6	.	TGTGCCAGCAGCCCCCGGGCAGGCTCTGGGGCCAACGTCCTGACTTTC	CASSPRAGSGANVLTF
TRBV19	.	TRBJ2-2	.	TGTGCCAGTAGTGTACTTGGTCGGGGCAAAACCGGGGAGCTGTTTTTT	CASSVLGRGKTGELFF
TRBV28	TRBD2	TRBJ2-3	.	TGTGCCAGCAGTCTCATCTCTCTCCGCGGGAGGCCGACAGATACGCAGTATTTT	CASSLISLRGRPTDTQYF